Shown below are 28 T cell receptor beta chains from a single sample sequenced in a study of CD8 T cells in Susac syndrome. Reverse transcription of roughly 0.5 to 1 ug RNA was carried out with random hexamers. TCRdb redid the calling of the immunoSEQ multiplex PCR reads with MiXCR, one entry per CDR3 protein. Seen here are roughly 140,000 distinct CDR3 sequences, about 94% observed once, and the top ten hold roughly 0.2%. The sample taken for sequencing was CD8+ T cells from PBMCs. The receptors shown here come from a human donor with multiple sclerosis.

V and J are TRBV5-4 and TRBJ2-1, with D possibly being TRBD1 (6 bases). V lost 2 bases and J 6 bases, leaving 15 bases between the germline ends. In germline, CDR1 is SGHNT, CDR2 YYREEE (reference sequence). The CDR3 runs to 15 residues. The CDR3 loop is CASSFYRQGINEQFF. The CDR3 DNA reads TGTGCCAGCAGCTTCTATAGGCAGGGGATCAATGAGCAGTTCTTC. The complete variable domain, with remaining parts taken from reference TRBV5-4 and TRBJ2-1, reads ETGVTQSPTHLIKTRGQQVTLRCSSQSGHNTVSWYQQALGQGPQFIFQYYREEENGRGNFPPRFSGLQFPNYSSELNVNALELDDSALYLCASSFYRQGINEQFFGPGTRLTVL.

This chain joins TRBV6-6 and TRBJ2-3; D unclear. CDR1 and CDR2 from the germline V gene are MNHNY and SVGAGI (reference sequence). Trimming removed 0 bases at V and 4 bases at J, with 11 bases between. The CDR3 spans 15 residues. In DNA form, the CDR3 reads TGTGCCAGCAGTTACTCAACGGGCTACGCAGATACGCAGTATTTT. Protein product: CASSYSTGYADTQYF.

The V and J genes are TRBV27 and TRBJ2-7, with 10 bases identical to TRBD1. With V trimmed by 2 bases and J by 5 bases, 6 bases remained unmatched. Germline CDR1 reads MNHEY; CDR2 reads SMNVEV (reference sequence). The CDR3 consists of 15 residues. CDR3 sequence (DNA): TGTGCCAGCAGTTTAGTCAAAGGACAGGGGGACGAGCAGTACTTC. Translating gives CASSLVKGQGDEQYF.

This rearrangement joins TRBV12-5 to TRBJ1-5; 9 positions agree with TRBD1. The J segment lost 6 bases and the V segment lost 7 bases, leaving 13 bases of the junction unmatched. CDR1 LGHNT and CDR2 FRNRAP come from the germline V gene. The CDR3 contains 16 residues. The CDR3 here is CASARWDRVLGQPQHF. CDR3 in DNA: TGTGCTAGTGCCCGTTGGGACAGGGTATTGGGTCAGCCCCAGCATTTT.

V is TRBV7-2 and J is TRBJ2-7, with 7 bases fitting TRBD1. This CDR3 comprises 15 residues. V was pared by 5 bases and J by 5 bases, with 12 bases of the junction left unmatched. Germline assignment: CDR1 SGHTA and CDR2 FQGNSA. Written as DNA, the CDR3 is TGTGCCAGCAGCCCCTTAGGGAGAACAGGGGACGAGCAGTACTTC. This translates into CASSPLGRTGDEQYF.

The V and J genes are TRBV15 and TRBJ2-7; no definite D call. The CDR3 has 14 amino acids. Germline V gene sequence: CDR1 LNHNV, CDR2 YYDKDF (reference sequence). V shed 0 bases and J shed 0 bases, with 6 bases lying between them. CDR3: CATSRDGNSYEQYF. The CDR3, as DNA: TGTGCCACCAGCAGAGATGGGAACTCCTACGAGCAGTACTTC.

The chain links TRBV20-1 to TRBJ1-5; 7 nucleotides line up with TRBD1. V gave up 3 bases and J gave up 7 bases; unmatched junction bases: 12. Germline V gene lookup returns CDR1 DFQATT and CDR2 SNEGSKA (reference sequence). The CDR3 totals 15 residues. Here the CDR3 reads CSASKGARVRQPQHF. CDR3 coding DNA: TGCAGTGCTAGTAAGGGGGCGCGAGTACGGCAGCCCCAGCATTTT.

The chain carries TRBV7-9 and TRBJ2-1; 7 positions agree with TRBD2. Germline lookup yields CDR1 SEHNR and CDR2 FQNEAQ (reference sequence). There are 12 residues in the CDR3. Trimming at V came to 4 bases and at J to 9 bases, leaving 3 bases not matched to a gene. The CDR3 sequence is CASSSREVEQFF. CDR3 coding DNA: TGTGCCAGCAGCTCCCGGGAGGTTGAGCAGTTCTTC.

The V and J genes are TRBV13 and TRBJ2-3, with TRBD2 identical over 8 bases. Trimming removed 2 bases from V and 4 bases from J; junction bases left unmatched: 11. This CDR3 comprises 17 residues. Germline loops: CDR1 PRHDT, CDR2 FYEKMQ (reference sequence). This CDR3 is CASSLKRGTTRADTQYF. DNA of the CDR3: TGTGCCAGCAGCTTAAAGCGGGGGACGACGCGGGCAGATACGCAGTATTTT.

This chain links TRBV2 with TRBJ2-5; the D is unclear. The germline V gene encodes CDR1 SNHLY and CDR2 FYNNEI. V gave up 3 bases and J gave up 5 bases, with 7 bases separating them. This CDR3 spans 12 amino acids. The CDR3 sequence: CASSDRWETQYF. In nucleotides, the CDR3 is TGTGCCAGCAGTGATAGATGGGAGACCCAGTACTTC.

The chain has TRBV7-3 and TRBJ2-1; 9 positions match TRBD2. Trimming removed 3 bases from V and 5 bases from J; junction bases left unmatched: 5. Per the germline V gene, CDR1 is SGHTA and CDR2 is FQGTGA. There are 15 residues in the CDR3. DNA for the CDR3: TGTGCCAGCAGCTTCGTAGCGGGGGCCCACAATGAGCAGTTCTTC. Translating it yields CASSFVAGAHNEQFF.

The chain has TRBV4-1 and TRBJ1-2, with D uncertain. The CDR3 extends over 14 amino acids. Germline V lookup: CDR1 MGHRA, CDR2 YSYEKL. Trimming left V 1 base short and J 5 bases short, with 11 bases between. CDR3 coding DNA: TGCGCCAGCAGCCAAGTCTACCTACCTTATGGCTACACCTTC. It codes for CASSQVYLPYGYTF.

The chain joins TRBV9 to TRBJ1-1; no clear D gene. With 0 bases removed from V and 4 bases from J, the gap between germline ends came to 16 bases. This CDR3 contains 16 residues. Germline V gives CDR1 SGDLS, CDR2 YYNGEE. The CDR3 region has the DNA TGTGCCAGCAGCGTAGAGGACCTCTTACCGGGCACTGAAGCTTTCTTT. This sequence encodes CASSVEDLLPGTEAFF. The whole variable domain, filled in from reference TRBV9 and TRBJ1-1, reads DSGVTQTPKHLITATGQRVTLRCSPRSGDLSVYWYQQSLDQGLQFLIQYYNGEERAKGNILERFSAQQFPDLHSELNLSSLELGDSALYFCASSVEDLLPGTEAFFGQGTRLTVV.

This clonotype was found once. The V and J genes are TRBV7-8 and TRBJ2-5; weak D call: TRBD1 (5 bases). This CDR3 is 13 amino acids long. Germline-derived CDR1 and CDR2 are SGHVS and FQNEAQ. Trimming removed 4 bases from V and 3 bases from J, with 9 bases in between. CDR3: CASSYDRKETQYF. CDR3 DNA sequence: TGTGCCAGCAGCTACGACAGAAAAGAGACCCAGTACTTC.

This clonotype was recorded only once. CDR3 amino acids: CASSPRTRWNEQFF. CDR3 nucleotide sequence: TGTGCCAGCAGCCCCCGCACTAGGTGGAATGAGCAGTTCTTC. The genes are TRBV7-9 and TRBJ2-1; a weak D match, TRBD2 (5 bases). V lost 5 bases and J lost 7, with 15 bases in between. CDR1 and CDR2 from the germline V gene are SEHNR and FQNEAQ (reference sequence). This CDR3 has 14 amino acids.

The J gene is TRBJ2-1, the V gene TRBV20-1, with TRBD2 matching 8 bases. The germline CDR1 and CDR2 sequences are DFQATT and SNEGSKA (reference sequence). The CDR3 spans 14 residues. After removal of 4 bases from V and 5 bases from J, the junction contained 7 bases not matched to a gene. This chain's CDR3 is CSANKASGHNEQFF. In DNA form, the CDR3 reads TGCAGTGCTAATAAGGCTAGCGGGCACAATGAGCAGTTCTTC.

The rearrangement links TRBV7-9 to TRBJ2-3, with 9 bases that match TRBD2. Per the germline V gene, CDR1 is SEHNR and CDR2 is FQNEAQ (reference sequence). Trimming cost V 8 bases and J 7 bases; bases outside gene matches: 13. The CDR3 covers 15 residues. The CDR3 DNA sequence: TGTGCCAGCGGCCCCGGCGGGGGGGCCAGCAATACGCAGTATTTT. Its translation is CASGPGGGASNTQYF. The full variable domain, completed using reference TRBV7-9 and TRBJ2-3, is DTGVSQNPRHKITKRGQNVTFRCDPISEHNRLYWYRQTLGQGPEFLTYFQNEAQLEKSRLLSDRFSAERPKGSFSTLEIQRTEQGDSAMYLCASGPGGGASNTQYFGPGTRLTVL.

This clonotype has at least ten counts. The chain combines TRBV27 with TRBJ1-1; D unresolved. The V end was cut by 3 bases, the J end by 5 bases, with 10 bases between. The CDR3 covers 13 residues. CDR1 and CDR2 (germline): MNHEY, SMNVEV (reference sequence). CDR3 protein: CASSLGGGTEAFF. The CDR3 bases are TGTGCCAGCAGTTTGGGAGGAGGGACTGAAGCTTTCTTT.

The chain carries TRBV3-1 and TRBJ1-1; D gene ambiguous. The germline CDR1 and CDR2 sequences are LGHDT and YNNKEL (reference sequence). The CDR3 sequence is 12 residues long. V shed 1 base and J shed 12 bases, with 12 bases lying between them. CDR3 loop: CASSQGSWPTFF. CDR3 in DNA: TGTGCCAGCAGCCAAGGGTCGTGGCCGACTTTCTTT.

V and J are TRBV11-1 and TRBJ2-7, with D unresolved. The CDR3 has 14 amino acids. Trimming cost V 0 bases and J 2 bases, with 8 bases left between them. CDR1 SGHAT and CDR2 FQDESV come from the germline V gene (reference sequence). The CDR3 DNA reads as TGTGCCAGCAGCTTAGCTCAGGCGACCTACGAGCAGTACTTC. This gives the protein CASSLAQATYEQYF.

The genes are TRBV7-2 and TRBJ2-7; D remains unclear. Per the germline V gene, CDR1 is SGHTA and CDR2 is FQGNSA. This CDR3 comprises 14 residues. Trimming pared 1 base from V and 3 bases from J, leaving 10 bases between. CDR3 sequence: CASSLDSAVYEQYF. DNA of the CDR3: TGTGCCAGCAGCTTAGACTCCGCGGTCTACGAGCAGTACTTC.

The V call is TRBV10-3, the J call TRBJ2-7; D ambiguous. CDR3 length: 13 residues. Germline V gene lookup returns CDR1 ENHRY and CDR2 SYGVKD. Trimming shortened V by 3 bases and J by 7 bases, and 13 bases separated the two germline ends. The DNA for the CDR3 is TGTGCCATCAGTGATGACGGACCCCGGGAGCAGTACTTC. Translated: CAISDDGPREQYF.

This clonotype is a singleton in its sample. The chain joins TRBV12-3 or TRBV12-4 to TRBJ2-1; D not certain. The CDR3 has 14 amino acids. V was pared by 5 bases and J by 7 bases, with 15 bases between. CDR3 nucleotides: TGTGCCAGCAGTACCCCGACTCGAAAGAATGAGCAGTTCTTC. Its translation: CASSTPTRKNEQFF.

The rearrangement joins TRBV7-6 to TRBJ2-1, with 11 nucleotides matching TRBD2. The CDR3 runs to 17 residues. Trimming removed 5 bases from V and 0 bases from J; junction bases left unmatched: 6. In germline, CDR1 is SGHVS, CDR2 FNYEAQ. CDR3: CASSILAGGDSYNEQFF. DNA of the CDR3: TGTGCCAGCAGCATTTTAGCGGGGGGGGACTCCTACAATGAGCAGTTCTTC. Supplemented by reference TRBV7-6 and TRBJ2-1, the full variable domain reads GAGVSQSPRYKVTKRGQDVALRCDPISGHVSLYWYRQALGQGPEFLTYFNYEAQQDKSGLPNDRFSAERPEGSISTLTIQRTEQRDSAMYRCASSILAGGDSYNEQFFGPGTRLTVL.

The genes are TRBV29-1 and TRBJ2-1; D may be TRBD2 (5 bases). Germline lookup yields CDR1 SQVTM and CDR2 ANQGSEA. V was clipped by 7 bases and J by 0 bases, with 13 bases between them. This CDR3 spans 14 amino acids. The CDR3 DNA reads TGCAGCGGCCTTTCGGGGAGCTCCTACAATGAGCAGTTCTTC. It specifies CSGLSGSSYNEQFF.

The DNA of the CDR3 is TGTGCCAGCAGCGGAGGCAACCCAGGGGACATTCAGTACTTC. Translated, it gives CASSGGNPGDIQYF. The chain is built from TRBV9 and TRBJ2-4, with D possibly being TRBD1 (6 bases). V lost 3 bases and J lost 8, with 15 bases in between. CDR1 is SGDLS and CDR2 is YYNGEE in the germline V gene. The CDR3 has 14 residues. Variable domain in full (rest from reference TRBV9 and TRBJ2-4): DSGVTQTPKHLITATGQRVTLRCSPRSGDLSVYWYQQSLDQGLQFLIQYYNGEERAKGNILERFSAQQFPDLHSELNLSSLELGDSALYFCASSGGNPGDIQYFGAGTRLSVL.

The J gene is TRBJ1-2, the V gene TRBV6-5; no definite D call. V lost 10 bases and J 8 bases, leaving 17 bases between the germline ends. The CDR3 has 12 residues. CDR1 is MNHEY and CDR2 is SVGAGI in the germline V gene. DNA for the CDR3: TGTGCCACCCTAATGGCCCCAAGGGGCTACACCTTC. Protein product: CATLMAPRGYTF.

The CDR3 sequence: CAWRGTRNTEAFF. CDR3 coding DNA: TGTGCCTGGAGGGGGACTAGGAACACTGAAGCTTTCTTT. J is TRBJ1-1 and V is TRBV30; the D gene is possibly TRBD1 (5 bases). The CDR3 length is 13 residues. Trimming took off 3 bases at V and 1 base at J, with 9 bases between the two ends. Germline CDR1 reads GTSNPN; CDR2 reads SVGIG (reference sequence).